This TCR beta chain was identified in a study of blood T cells in healthy people across ages. Study-wide findings and caveats: Reliance upon unsorted PBMCs precluded definitive naive versus antigen-experienced comparison.

Germline CDR1 SGDLS, CDR2 YYNGEE. V lost 3 bases and J lost 8, with 18 bases in between. The CDR3 is 15 residues long. A second PCR, run for roughly 7 to 12 cycles, used a sample-barcoded 5' primer plus a J-beta primer mix. TCRdb reprocessed the 5' RACE reads with MiXCR, giving one entry per CDR3 protein. The data show about 1.6 million distinct CDR3 sequences, almost 35% seen once. On this clonotype: The target antigen is unknown.

The sample consisted of blood. The chain employs TRBV9 and TRBJ2-1; tentatively, D is TRBD1 (6 bases). The TCR was taken from a woman aged 25 to 39 in good health. CDR3 protein: CASSGGQGSGYEQFF. In DNA, the CDR3 is TGTGCCAGCAGCGGTGGGCAGGGGAGTGGGTATGAGCAGTTCTTC.